This T cell receptor beta chain was profiled in a study of cytomegalovirus exposure and HLA in healthy donors. This clone was recorded only once. Its antigen is not known. Assay: immunoSEQ multiplex PCR; the TCRdb copy retains only in-frame clones and omits some. The sample consists of about 43,000 clones, roughly 92% of them appearing once. With 4 bases removed from V and 0 bases from J, the gap between germline ends came to 13 bases. This CDR3 spans 15 amino acids. Germline CDR1 SGDLS, CDR2 YYNGEE. Study findings and constraints: High sensitivity and specificity were reportedly achieved when the classifier diagnosed cytomegalovirus status. The tendency of first-cohort TCR clusters to co-occur in the roughly 130 validation repertoires emerged from a later analysis. The study designated some 180 TCR beta chains cytomegalovirus-associated.

The clonotype comes from a man between 18 and 29 years old in good health and CMV-seronegative. The sample was PBMCs. The chain joins TRBV9 to TRBJ1-2; D gene ambiguous. Here the CDR3 DNA reads TGTGCCAGCAGCCCCACCTATAGTGCTAACTATGGCTACACCTTC. It codes for CASSPTYSANYGYTF. The complete variable domain, with remaining parts taken from reference TRBV9 and TRBJ1-2, reads DSGVTQTPKHLITATGQRVTLRCSPRSGDLSVYWYQQSLDQGLQFLIQYYNGEERAKGNILERFSAQQFPDLHSELNLSSLELGDSALYFCASSPTYSANYGYTFGSGTRLTVV.